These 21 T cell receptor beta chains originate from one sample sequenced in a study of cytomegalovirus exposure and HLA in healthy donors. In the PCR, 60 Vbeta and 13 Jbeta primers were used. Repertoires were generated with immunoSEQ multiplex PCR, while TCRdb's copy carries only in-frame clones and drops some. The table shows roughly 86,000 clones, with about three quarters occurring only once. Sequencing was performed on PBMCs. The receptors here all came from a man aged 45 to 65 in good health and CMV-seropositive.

CDR3 nucleotide sequence: TGTGCCTCCCTCGCAGGGGCAGCCATGAACACTGAAGCTTTCTTT. It yields the protein CASLAGAAMNTEAFF. This chain uses TRBV2 with TRBJ1-1, with D possibly TRBD1 on 6 matching bases. The CDR3 extends over 15 amino acids. Trimming took 11 bases from V and 0 from J, leaving 19 bases between them. Germline lookup yields CDR1 SNHLY and CDR2 FYNNEI.

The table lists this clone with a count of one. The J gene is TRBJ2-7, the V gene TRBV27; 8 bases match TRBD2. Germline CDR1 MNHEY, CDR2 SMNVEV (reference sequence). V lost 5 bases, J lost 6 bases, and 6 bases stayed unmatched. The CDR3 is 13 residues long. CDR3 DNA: TGTGCCAGCAGTCCTGGACTAGCAGGCGAGCAGTACTTC. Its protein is CASSPGLAGEQYF.

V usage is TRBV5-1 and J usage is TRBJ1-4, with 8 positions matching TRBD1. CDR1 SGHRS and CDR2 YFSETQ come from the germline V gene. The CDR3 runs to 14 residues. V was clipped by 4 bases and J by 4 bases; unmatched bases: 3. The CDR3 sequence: CASSAGQGNEKLFF. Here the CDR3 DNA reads TGCGCCAGCAGCGCAGGACAGGGTAATGAAAAACTGTTTTTT.

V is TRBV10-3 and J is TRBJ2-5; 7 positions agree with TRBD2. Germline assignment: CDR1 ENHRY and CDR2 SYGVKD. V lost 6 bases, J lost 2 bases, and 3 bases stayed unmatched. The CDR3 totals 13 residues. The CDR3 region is CAIRSGEQETQYF. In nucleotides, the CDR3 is TGTGCCATCAGGAGCGGGGAACAAGAGACCCAGTACTTC.

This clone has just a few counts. This CDR3 reads CASSSSGQGRGEQYF. CDR3 DNA: TGTGCCAGCAGTTCCTCGGGACAGGGTCGCGGCGAGCAGTACTTC. The J gene is TRBJ2-7, the V gene TRBV6-5; 9 nucleotides match TRBD1. Germline trimming cut 4 bases from V and 6 bases from J; bases unmatched to any gene: 10. Germline-derived CDR1 and CDR2 are MNHEY and SVGAGI. There are 15 residues in the CDR3.

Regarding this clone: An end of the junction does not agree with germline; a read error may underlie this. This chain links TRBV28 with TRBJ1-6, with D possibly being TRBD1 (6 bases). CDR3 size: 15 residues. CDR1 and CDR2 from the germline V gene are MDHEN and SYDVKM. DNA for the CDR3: TGTGCCAGCAGTTTAGGGCAGGGGTTGGGTTCACCCCTCAACTTT. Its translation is CASSLGQGLGSPLNF.

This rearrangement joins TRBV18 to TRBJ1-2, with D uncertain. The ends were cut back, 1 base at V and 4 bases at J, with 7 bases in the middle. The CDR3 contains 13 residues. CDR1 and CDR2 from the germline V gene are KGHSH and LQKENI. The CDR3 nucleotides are TGTGCCAGCTCACCACAGACACTCTATGGCTACACCTTC. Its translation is CASSPQTLYGYTF.

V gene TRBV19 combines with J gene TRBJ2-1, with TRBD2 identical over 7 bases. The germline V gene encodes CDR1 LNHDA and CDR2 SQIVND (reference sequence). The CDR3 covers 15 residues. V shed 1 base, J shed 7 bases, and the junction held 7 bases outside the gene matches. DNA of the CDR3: TGTGCCAGTAGTATAGGGGAGACTAGCCGGAATGAGCAGTTCTTC. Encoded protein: CASSIGETSRNEQFF.

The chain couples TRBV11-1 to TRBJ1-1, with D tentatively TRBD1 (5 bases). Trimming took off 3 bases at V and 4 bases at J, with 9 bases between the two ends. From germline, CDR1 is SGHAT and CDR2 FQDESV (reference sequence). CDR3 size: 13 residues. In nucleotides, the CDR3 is TGTGCCAGCAGCTTGCGAAGGGGCACTGAAGCTTTCTTT. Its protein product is CASSLRRGTEAFF.

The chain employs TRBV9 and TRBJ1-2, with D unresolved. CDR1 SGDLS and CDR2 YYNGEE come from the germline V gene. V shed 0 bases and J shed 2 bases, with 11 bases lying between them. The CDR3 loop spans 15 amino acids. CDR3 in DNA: TGTGCCAGCAGCGTAGGGAATCCGGAGAACTATGGCTACACCTTC. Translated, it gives CASSVGNPENYGYTF.

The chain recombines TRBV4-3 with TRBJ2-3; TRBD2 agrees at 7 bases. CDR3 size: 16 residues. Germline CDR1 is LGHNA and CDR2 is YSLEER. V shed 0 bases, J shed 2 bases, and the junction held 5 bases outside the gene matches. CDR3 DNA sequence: TGCGCCAGCAGCCAAGATACGGGGGGTTACACAGATACGCAGTATTTT. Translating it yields CASSQDTGGYTDTQYF.

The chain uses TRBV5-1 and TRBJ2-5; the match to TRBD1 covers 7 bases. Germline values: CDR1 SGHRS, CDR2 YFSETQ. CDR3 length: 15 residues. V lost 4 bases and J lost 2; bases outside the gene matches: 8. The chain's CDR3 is CASSLWGTAQETQYF. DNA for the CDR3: TGCGCCAGCAGCCTCTGGGGGACAGCACAAGAGACCCAGTACTTC.

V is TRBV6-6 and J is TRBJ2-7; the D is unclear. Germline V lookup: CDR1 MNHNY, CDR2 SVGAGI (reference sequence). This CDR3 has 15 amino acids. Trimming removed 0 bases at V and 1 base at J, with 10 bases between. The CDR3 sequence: CASSYSARQSYEQYF. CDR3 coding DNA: TGTGCCAGCAGTTACTCGGCACGACAATCCTACGAGCAGTACTTC.

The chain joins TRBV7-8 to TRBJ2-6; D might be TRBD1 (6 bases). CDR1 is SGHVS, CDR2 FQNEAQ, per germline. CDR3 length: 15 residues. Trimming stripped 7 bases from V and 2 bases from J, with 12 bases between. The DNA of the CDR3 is TGTGCCAGCAACCAGGGGTGGGCTGGGGCCAACGTCCTGACTTTC. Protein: CASNQGWAGANVLTF.

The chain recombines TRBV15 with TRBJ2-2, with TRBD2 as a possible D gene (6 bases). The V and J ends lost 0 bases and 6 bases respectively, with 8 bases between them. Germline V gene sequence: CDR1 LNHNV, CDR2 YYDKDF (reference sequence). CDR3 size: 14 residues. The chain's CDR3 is CATSRDWGAGELFF. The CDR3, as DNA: TGTGCCACCAGCAGAGATTGGGGGGCCGGGGAGCTGTTTTTT.

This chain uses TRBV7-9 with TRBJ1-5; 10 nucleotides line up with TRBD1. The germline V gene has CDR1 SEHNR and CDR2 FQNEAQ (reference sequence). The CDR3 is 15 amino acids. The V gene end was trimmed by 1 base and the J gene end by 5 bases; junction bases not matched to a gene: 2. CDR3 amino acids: CASSLGGQGHQPQHF. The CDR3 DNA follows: TGTGCCAGCAGCTTAGGGGGACAGGGGCATCAGCCCCAGCATTTT.

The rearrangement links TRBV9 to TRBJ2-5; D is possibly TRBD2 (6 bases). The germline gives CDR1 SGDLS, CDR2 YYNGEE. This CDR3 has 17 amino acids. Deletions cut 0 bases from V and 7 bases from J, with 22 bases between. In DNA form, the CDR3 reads TGTGCCAGCAGCGTAGTAGGGTATTCCGGATTGGGAGGGACCCAGTACTTC. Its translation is CASSVVGYSGLGGTQYF. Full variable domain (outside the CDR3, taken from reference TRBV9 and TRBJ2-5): DSGVTQTPKHLITATGQRVTLRCSPRSGDLSVYWYQQSLDQGLQFLIQYYNGEERAKGNILERFSAQQFPDLHSELNLSSLELGDSALYFCASSVVGYSGLGGTQYFGPGTRLLVL.

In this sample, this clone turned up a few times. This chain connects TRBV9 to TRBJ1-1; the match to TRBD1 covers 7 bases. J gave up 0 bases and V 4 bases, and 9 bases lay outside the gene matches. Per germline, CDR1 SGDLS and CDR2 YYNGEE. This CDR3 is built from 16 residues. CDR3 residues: CASSTWDSSLNTEAFF. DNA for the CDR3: TGTGCCAGCAGCACGTGGGACAGTAGTTTGAACACTGAAGCTTTCTTT.

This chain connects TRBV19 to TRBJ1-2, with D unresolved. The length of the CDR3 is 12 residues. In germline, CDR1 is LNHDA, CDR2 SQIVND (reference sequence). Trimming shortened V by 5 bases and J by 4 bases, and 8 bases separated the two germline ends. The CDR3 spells CASSSRSYGYTF. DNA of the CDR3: TGTGCCAGTAGTTCAAGGAGCTATGGCTACACCTTC.

CDR3 loop: CAWRARDRGGYTF. As DNA, the CDR3 is TGTGCCTGGAGGGCCCGGGACAGGGGTGGCTACACCTTC. This chain uses TRBV30 with TRBJ1-2, with 10 bases identical to TRBD1. The V gene end was trimmed by 3 bases and the J gene end by 7 bases; junction bases not matched to a gene: 5. The CDR3 has 13 residues. Germline CDR1 and CDR2: GTSNPN and SVGIG (reference sequence).

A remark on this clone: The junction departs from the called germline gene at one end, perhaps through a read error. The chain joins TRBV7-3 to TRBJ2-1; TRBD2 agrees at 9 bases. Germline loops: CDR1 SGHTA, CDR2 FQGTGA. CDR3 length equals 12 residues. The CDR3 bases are TGTTCCAGCAGCCTCCTAGCGGGGGAGCAGTTCTTC. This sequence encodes CSSSLLAGEQFF.